This T cell receptor (beta chain) originates from a study of T cells in Graves' hyperthyroidism and ophthalmopathy. Patients showing uncontrolled infection, other autoimmune disease, pregnancy or lactation were ineligible. It was around 10 ml of fresh peripheral blood that supplied the PBMCs. This clonotype was counted many times. RNA transcripts were the template for amplifying TCR beta CDR3 regions. During a first-round RT-PCR of the TCR CDR3, the HTBI primer set was used. In TCRdb, the multiplex PCR reads were re-called with MiXCR into one record per CDR3 protein. Here the sample spans approximately 380,000 distinct CDR3 sequences, around 15% being singletons. V shed 3 bases and J shed 2 bases, with 14 bases lying between them. CDR1 and CDR2 (germline): LNHDA, SQIVND (reference sequence). The CDR3 is made up of 16 amino acids.

V gene TRBV19 combines with J gene TRBJ1-5; D may be TRBD1 (5 bases). The sequence was obtained from a man in his forties or fifties with Graves' ophthalmopathy. Sequenced input: blood. Here the CDR3 reads CASSIFGGEGNQPQHF. CDR3 nucleotides: TGTGCCAGTAGTATTTTCGGGGGAGAAGGCAATCAGCCCCAGCATTTT.